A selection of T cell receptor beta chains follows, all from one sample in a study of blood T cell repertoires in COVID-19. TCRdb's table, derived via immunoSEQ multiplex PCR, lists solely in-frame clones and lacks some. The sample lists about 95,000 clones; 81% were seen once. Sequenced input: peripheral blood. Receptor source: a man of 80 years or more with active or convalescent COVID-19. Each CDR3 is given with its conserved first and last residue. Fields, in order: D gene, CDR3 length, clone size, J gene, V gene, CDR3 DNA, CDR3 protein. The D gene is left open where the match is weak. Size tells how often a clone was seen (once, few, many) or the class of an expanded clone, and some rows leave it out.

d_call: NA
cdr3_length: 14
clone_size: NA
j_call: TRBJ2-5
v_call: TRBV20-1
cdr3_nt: TGCAGTGCTAGTGGCGGGGCATCTCTTAGGACCCAGTACTTC
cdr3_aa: CSASGGASLRTQYF

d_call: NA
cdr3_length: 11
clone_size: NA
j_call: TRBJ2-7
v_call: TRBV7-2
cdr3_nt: TGTGCCAGCAGCCCGTTATACGAGCAGTACTTC
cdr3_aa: CASSPLYEQYF

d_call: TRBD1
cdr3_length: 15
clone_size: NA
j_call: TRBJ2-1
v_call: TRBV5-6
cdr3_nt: TGTGCCAGCAGCGACCAGCGGACAGGGGGCAATGAGCAGTTCTTC
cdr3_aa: CASSDQRTGGNEQFF

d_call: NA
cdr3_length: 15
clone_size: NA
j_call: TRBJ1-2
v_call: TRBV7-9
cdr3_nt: TGTGCCAGCAGCGCCCTAGCAGGGGTCCTGTATGGCTACACCTTC
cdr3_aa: CASSALAGVLYGYTF

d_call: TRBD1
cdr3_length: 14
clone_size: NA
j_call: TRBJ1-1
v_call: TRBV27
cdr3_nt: TGTGCCAGCCAACACCAGGGGGCCGACACTGAAGCTTTCTTT
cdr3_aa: CASQHQGADTEAFF

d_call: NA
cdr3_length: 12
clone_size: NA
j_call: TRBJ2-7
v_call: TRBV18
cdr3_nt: TGTGCCAGCTCACCTGACAGCTACGAGCAGTACTTC
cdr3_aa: CASSPDSYEQYF

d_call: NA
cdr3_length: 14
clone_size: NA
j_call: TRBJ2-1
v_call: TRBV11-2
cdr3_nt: TGTGCCAGCAGCCGCAGGCCTAGCGTCGATGAGCAGTTCTTC
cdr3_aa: CASSRRPSVDEQFF

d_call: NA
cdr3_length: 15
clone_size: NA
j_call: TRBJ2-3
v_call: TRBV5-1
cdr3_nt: TGCGCCAGCAGCTTGGGTCGCCTAGTCACAGATACGCAGTATTTT
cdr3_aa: CASSLGRLVTDTQYF

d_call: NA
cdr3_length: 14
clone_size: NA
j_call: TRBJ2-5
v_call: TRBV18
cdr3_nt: TGTGCCAGCTCACCGGGAGGTGGGGTAGAGACCCAGTACTTC
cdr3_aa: CASSPGGGVETQYF

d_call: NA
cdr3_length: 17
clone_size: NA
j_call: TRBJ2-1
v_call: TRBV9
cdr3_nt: TGTGCCAGCAAAGAGGGGGGGTCGACCAGCTCCTACAATGAGCAGTTCTTC
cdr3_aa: CASKEGGSTSSYNEQFF

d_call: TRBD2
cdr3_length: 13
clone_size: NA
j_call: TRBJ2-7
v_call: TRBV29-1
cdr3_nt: TGCAGCGTTGAAGAGCGGGGGGCGTACGAGCAGTACTTC
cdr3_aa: CSVEERGAYEQYF

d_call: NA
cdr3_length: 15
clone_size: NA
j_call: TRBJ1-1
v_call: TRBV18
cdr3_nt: TGTGCCAGCTCACCAAACAACATACAGAACACTGAAGCTTTCTTT
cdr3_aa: CASSPNNIQNTEAFF

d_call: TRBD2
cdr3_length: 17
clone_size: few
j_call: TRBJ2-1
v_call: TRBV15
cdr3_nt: TGTGCCACCAGCCGGCCTTTGGGGCGGGGGAACCACAATGAGCAGTTCTTC
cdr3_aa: CATSRPLGRGNHNEQFF

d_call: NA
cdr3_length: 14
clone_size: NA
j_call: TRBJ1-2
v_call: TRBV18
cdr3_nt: TGTGCCAGCTCACCAGGGTCAAGGGGTTCAGGCTACACCTTC
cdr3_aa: CASSPGSRGSGYTF

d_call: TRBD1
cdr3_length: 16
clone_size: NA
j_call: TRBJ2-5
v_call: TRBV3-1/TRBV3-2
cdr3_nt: TGTGCCAGCAGCCCCAGACAGGGGGCGATCGGGGAGACCCAGTACTTC
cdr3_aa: CASSPRQGAIGETQYF

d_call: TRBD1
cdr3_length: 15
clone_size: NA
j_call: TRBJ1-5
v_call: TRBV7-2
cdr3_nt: TGTGCCAGCAGCCTCGACAGGGGTCTCCATCAGCCCCAGCATTTT
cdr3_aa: CASSLDRGLHQPQHF

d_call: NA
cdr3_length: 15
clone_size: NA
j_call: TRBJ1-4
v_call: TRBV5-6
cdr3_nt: TGTGCCAGCAGCTTGGCCGGAGCCCCGGGGGAAAAACTGTTTTTT
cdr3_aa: CASSLAGAPGEKLFF

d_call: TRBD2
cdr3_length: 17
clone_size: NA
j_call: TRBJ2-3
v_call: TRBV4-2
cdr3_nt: TGTGCCAGCAGCCAAGAGGGGACTAGCGGGGATACAGATACGCAGTATTTT
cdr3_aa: CASSQEGTSGDTDTQYF

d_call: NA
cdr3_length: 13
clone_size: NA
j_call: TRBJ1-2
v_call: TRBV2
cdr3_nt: TGTGCCAGCAGTGAGAGTCTTTCGGGAGGCTACACCTTC
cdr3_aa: CASSESLSGGYTF

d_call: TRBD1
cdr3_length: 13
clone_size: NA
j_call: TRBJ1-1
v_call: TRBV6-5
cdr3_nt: TGTGCCAGCAGTTACCTACGACAGGGACCAGCTTTCTTT
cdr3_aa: CASSYLRQGPAFF

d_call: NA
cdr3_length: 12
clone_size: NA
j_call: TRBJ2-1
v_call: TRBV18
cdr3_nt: TGTGCCAGCTCGACTGTATCCAATGAGCAGTTCTTC
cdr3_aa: CASSTVSNEQFF

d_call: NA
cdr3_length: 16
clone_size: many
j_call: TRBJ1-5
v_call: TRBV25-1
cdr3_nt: TGTGCCAGCAGTGAGTCAACAGGGAGTCCGGGTGAGCCCCAGCATTTT
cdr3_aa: CASSESTGSPGEPQHF

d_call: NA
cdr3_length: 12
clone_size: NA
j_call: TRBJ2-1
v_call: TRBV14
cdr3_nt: TGTGCCAGCAGCCCCGCAGCAGGTGAGCAGTTCTTC
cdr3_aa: CASSPAAGEQFF

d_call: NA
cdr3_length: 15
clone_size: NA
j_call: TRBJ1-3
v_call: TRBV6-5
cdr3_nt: TGTGCCACATATCACGGACAGAGCTCTGGAAACACCATATATTTT
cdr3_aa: CATYHGQSSGNTIYF

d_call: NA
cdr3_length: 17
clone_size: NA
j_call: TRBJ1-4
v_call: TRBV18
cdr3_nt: TGTGCCAGCTCACCAGTGAGGGCAGCTTCAACTAATGAAAAACTGTTTTTT
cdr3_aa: CASSPVRAASTNEKLFF

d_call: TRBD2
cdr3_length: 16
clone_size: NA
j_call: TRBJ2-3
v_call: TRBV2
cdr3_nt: TGTGCCAGCAGTGCTGGTAGCGGGGGGCGAGGTGATACGCAGTATTTT
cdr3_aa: CASSAGSGGRGDTQYF

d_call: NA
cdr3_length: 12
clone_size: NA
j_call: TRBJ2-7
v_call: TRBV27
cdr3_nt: TGTGCCAGCAGCCCAGACAGGAACGAGCAGTACTTC
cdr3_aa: CASSPDRNEQYF

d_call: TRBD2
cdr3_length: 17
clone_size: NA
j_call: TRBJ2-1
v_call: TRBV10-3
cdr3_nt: TGTGCCATCACTAAAGGGACTAGCGGGGTCCGGGTATATGAGCAGTTCTTC
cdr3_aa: CAITKGTSGVRVYEQFF

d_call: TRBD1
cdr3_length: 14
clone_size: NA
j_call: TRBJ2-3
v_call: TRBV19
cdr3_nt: TGTGCGGTCCAAAGACAGGGGGGAGGAGATACGCAGTATTTT
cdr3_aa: CAVQRQGGGDTQYF

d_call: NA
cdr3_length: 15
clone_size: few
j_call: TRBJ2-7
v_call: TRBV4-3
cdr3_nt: TGCGCCAGCAGCCAAGATGGTCACAAAATCTACGAGCAGTACTTC
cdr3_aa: CASSQDGHKIYEQYF

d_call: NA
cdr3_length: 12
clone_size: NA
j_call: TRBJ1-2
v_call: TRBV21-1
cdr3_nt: TGTGCCAGCAGCAGGGAGTTGGGTGGCTACACCTTC
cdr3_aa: CASSRELGGYTF

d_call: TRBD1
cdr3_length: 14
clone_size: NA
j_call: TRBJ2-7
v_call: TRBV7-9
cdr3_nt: TGTGCCAGCCGGGAGACAGGGGAAAACTACGAGCAGTACTTC
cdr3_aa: CASRETGENYEQYF

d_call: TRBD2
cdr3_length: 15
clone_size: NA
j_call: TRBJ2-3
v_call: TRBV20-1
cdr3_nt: TGCAGTGCTAGTACGCTAGCGGCGAGCACAGATACGCAGTATTTT
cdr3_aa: CSASTLAASTDTQYF

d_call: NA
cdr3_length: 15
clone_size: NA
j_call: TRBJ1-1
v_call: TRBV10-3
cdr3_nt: TGTGCCATCAGTGAACAGGTTGGGATGAACACTGAAGCTTTCTTT
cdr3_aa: CAISEQVGMNTEAFF

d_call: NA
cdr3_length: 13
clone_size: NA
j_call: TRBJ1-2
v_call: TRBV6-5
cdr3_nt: TGTGCCAGCAGTTACAAAATGGCCTCAGGCTACACCTTC
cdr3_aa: CASSYKMASGYTF

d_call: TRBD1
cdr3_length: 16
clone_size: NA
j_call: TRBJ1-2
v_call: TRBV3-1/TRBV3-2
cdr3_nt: TGTGCCAGCAGCCAAGGGATGGACAGGGACGTCTATGGCTACACCTTC
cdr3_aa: CASSQGMDRDVYGYTF

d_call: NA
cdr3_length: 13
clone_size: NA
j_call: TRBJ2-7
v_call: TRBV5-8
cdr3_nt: TGTGCCAGCAGCTTCGGGGGGCCCTACGAGCAGTACTTC
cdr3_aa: CASSFGGPYEQYF

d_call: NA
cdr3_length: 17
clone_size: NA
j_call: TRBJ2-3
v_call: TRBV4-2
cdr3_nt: TGTGCCAGCAGCCAAGAGGTCTCGGGGGACCCCACAGATACGCAGTATTTT
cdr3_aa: CASSQEVSGDPTDTQYF

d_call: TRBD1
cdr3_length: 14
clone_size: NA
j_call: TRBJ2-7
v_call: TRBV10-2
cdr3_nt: TGCGCCGTAGGGGGACAGGGAGGATCCTACGAGCAGTACTTC
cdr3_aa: CAVGGQGGSYEQYF

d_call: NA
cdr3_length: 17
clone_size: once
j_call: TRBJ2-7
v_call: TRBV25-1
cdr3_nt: TGTGCCAGCAGTGCAGGGCTTGGGGTGCCGCAAACCTACGAGCAGTACTTC
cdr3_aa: CASSAGLGVPQTYEQYF

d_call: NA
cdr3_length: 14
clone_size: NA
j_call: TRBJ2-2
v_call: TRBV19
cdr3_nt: TGTGCCAGTAGTATTGGACAGAACACCGGGGAGCTGTTTTTT
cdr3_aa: CASSIGQNTGELFF

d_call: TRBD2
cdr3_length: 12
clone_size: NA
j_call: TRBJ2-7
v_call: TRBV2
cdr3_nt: TGTGGGGGAGGGGTACTATCCTACGAGCAGTACTTC
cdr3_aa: CGGGVLSYEQYF

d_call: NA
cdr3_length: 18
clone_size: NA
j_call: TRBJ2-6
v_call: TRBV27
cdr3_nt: TGTGCCAGCAGTTTTTTTCAGGGTCCCTACTCTGGGGCCAACGTCCTGACTTTC
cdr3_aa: CASSFFQGPYSGANVLTF

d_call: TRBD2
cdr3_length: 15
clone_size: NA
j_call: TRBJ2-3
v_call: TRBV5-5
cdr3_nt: TGTGCCAGCAGCTGGCGGGACTACGACACAGATACGCAGTATTTT
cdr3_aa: CASSWRDYDTDTQYF

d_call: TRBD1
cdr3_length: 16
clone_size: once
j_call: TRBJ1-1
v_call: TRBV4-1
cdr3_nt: TGCGCCAGCAGCCAGGCCCACAGGGGGGGAGACACTGAAGCTTTCTTT
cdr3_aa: CASSQAHRGGDTEAFF

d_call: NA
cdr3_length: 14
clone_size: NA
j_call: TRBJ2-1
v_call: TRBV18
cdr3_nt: TGTGCCAGCTCACTCGGGACTTTAAATAATGAGCAGTTCTTC
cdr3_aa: CASSLGTLNNEQFF

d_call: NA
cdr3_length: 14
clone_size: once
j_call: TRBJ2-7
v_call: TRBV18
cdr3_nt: TGTGCCAGCTCACCACCCCTGGGGGGCTACGAGCAGTACTTC
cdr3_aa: CASSPPLGGYEQYF

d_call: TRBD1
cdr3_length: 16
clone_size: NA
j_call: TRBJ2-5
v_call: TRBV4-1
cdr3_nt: TGCGCCAGCAGCCAAGCCTACAGGGGGCGGATAGAGACCCAGTACTTC
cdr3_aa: CASSQAYRGRIETQYF

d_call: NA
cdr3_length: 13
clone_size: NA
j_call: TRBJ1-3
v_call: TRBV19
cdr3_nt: TGTGCCAGTAGTATAGCGCGGGGAAACACCATATATTTT
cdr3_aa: CASSIARGNTIYF

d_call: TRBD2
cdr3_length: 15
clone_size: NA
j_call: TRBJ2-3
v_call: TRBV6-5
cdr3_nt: TGTGCCAGCAGTTACCCGGCTAGCGGGGGGAATACGCAGTATTTT
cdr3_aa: CASSYPASGGNTQYF

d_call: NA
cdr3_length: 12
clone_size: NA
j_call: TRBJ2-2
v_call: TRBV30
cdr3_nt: TGTGCCTGGAGTGTAATATTCGGGGAGCTGTTTTTT
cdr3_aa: CAWSVIFGELFF

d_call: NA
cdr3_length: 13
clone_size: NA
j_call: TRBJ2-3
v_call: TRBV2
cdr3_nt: TGTGCCAGCAGTGTTCCGGTCACAGATACGCAGTATTTT
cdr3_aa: CASSVPVTDTQYF

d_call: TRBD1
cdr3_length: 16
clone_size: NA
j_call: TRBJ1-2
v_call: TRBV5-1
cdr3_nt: TGCGCCAGCAGCTCTCAGGGGGCGTCATCTAACTATGGCTACACCTTC
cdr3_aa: CASSSQGASSNYGYTF

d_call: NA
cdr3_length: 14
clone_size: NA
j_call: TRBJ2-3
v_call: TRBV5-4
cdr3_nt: TGTGCCAGCAGCTTGGACTCCAACACAGATACGCAGTATTTT
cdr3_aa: CASSLDSNTDTQYF

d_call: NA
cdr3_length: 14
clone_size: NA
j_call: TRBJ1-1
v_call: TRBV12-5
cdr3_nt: TGTGCTAGTGGCGCAGGGAGGGTGAACACTGAAGCTTTCTTT
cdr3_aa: CASGAGRVNTEAFF

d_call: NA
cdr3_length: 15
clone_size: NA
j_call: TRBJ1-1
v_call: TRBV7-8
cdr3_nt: TGTGCCAGCAGCTCCGGCGGGGGGAGGGAGACTGAAGCTTTCTTT
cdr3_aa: CASSSGGGRETEAFF

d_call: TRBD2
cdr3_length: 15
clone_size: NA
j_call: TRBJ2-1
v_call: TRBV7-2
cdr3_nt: TGTGCCAGCAGCTCCGTGAGCGGGGGGTACAATGAGCAGTTCTTC
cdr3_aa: CASSSVSGGYNEQFF

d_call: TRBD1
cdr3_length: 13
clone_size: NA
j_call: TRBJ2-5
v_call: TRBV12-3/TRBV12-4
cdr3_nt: TGTGCCAGCCACAGGGGGCGTAGGGAGACCCAGTACTTC
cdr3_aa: CASHRGRRETQYF

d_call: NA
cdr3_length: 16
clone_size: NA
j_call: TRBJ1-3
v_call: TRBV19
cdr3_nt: TGTGCCAGTAGTCGGAGGAGGTCATCCTCTGGAAACACCATATATTTT
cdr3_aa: CASSRRRSSSGNTIYF